These T cell receptor beta chains were read from a single sample in a study of blood T cell repertoires in COVID-19. Measured with immunoSEQ multiplex PCR; TCRdb has only the in-frame clones, and not every one. The sample has about 100,000 clones, about 91% seen once. Material: peripheral blood. The receptors here all came from a man younger than 30 with acute or convalescent COVID-19. Both conserved end residues are part of each CDR3. D genes are given only for firm matches. Clone size is not always given. Where it is, it says once, few, many or a class for expanded clones.

d_gene: NA; len: 14; v_gene: TRBV20-1; abundance: once; j_gene: TRBJ1-2; CDR3nt: TGCAGTGCTAGTTTGAGGCGGGGGGCTGGGGGCTACACCTTC; CDR3aa: CSASLRRGAGGYTF
d_gene: TRBD1; len: 16; v_gene: TRBV6-1; abundance: NA; j_gene: TRBJ1-1; CDR3nt: TGTGCCAGCAGTGTTTCAGGGGGCCTCATGAACACTGAAGCTTTCTTT; CDR3aa: CASSVSGGLMNTEAFF
d_gene: NA; len: 16; v_gene: TRBV7-9; abundance: NA; j_gene: TRBJ1-3; CDR3nt: TGTGCCAGCAGCCCGCGCGGCGGGGCCTCTGGAAACACCATATATTTT; CDR3aa: CASSPRGGASGNTIYF
d_gene: NA; len: 12; v_gene: TRBV18; abundance: NA; j_gene: TRBJ1-2; CDR3nt: TGTGCCAGCTCACGAGGAGCCCCCATCTACACCTTC; CDR3aa: CASSRGAPIYTF
d_gene: NA; len: 14; v_gene: TRBV5-1; abundance: NA; j_gene: TRBJ2-2; CDR3nt: TGCGCCAGCAGCTTGGTCCCGGACACCGGGGAGCTGTTTTTT; CDR3aa: CASSLVPDTGELFF
d_gene: NA; len: 15; v_gene: TRBV5-1; abundance: NA; j_gene: TRBJ2-3; CDR3nt: TGCGCCAGCAGCTTCGGGGGGCCTTCCACAGATACGCAGTATTTT; CDR3aa: CASSFGGPSTDTQYF
d_gene: NA; len: 11; v_gene: TRBV19; abundance: NA; j_gene: TRBJ1-2; CDR3nt: TGTGCCAGTAGTATAACAGAGGGCTACACCTTC; CDR3aa: CASSITEGYTF
d_gene: TRBD2; len: 17; v_gene: TRBV7-7; abundance: NA; j_gene: TRBJ2-3; CDR3nt: TGTGCCAGCAGCTTAGCGAGGCTAGCGGGAGACCAAGATACGCAGTATTTT; CDR3aa: CASSLARLAGDQDTQYF
d_gene: NA; len: 12; v_gene: TRBV2; abundance: NA; j_gene: TRBJ1-1; CDR3nt: TGTGCCAGCAGTGGAGGGTTCGCTGAAGCTTTCTTT; CDR3aa: CASSGGFAEAFF
d_gene: NA; len: 18; v_gene: TRBV27; abundance: NA; j_gene: TRBJ2-2; CDR3nt: TGTGCCAGCAGCTTTCGGGTCCTACAGGGCTACAACACCGGGGAGCTGTTTTTT; CDR3aa: CASSFRVLQGYNTGELFF
d_gene: TRBD2; len: 17; v_gene: TRBV7-8; abundance: few; j_gene: TRBJ2-3; CDR3nt: TGTGCCAGCAGCTTGGGACTAGCGGGAGGGCCGGCAGATACGCAGTATTTT; CDR3aa: CASSLGLAGGPADTQYF
d_gene: NA; len: 14; v_gene: TRBV3-1/TRBV3-2; abundance: NA; j_gene: TRBJ2-1; CDR3nt: TGTGCCAGCAGCCAAGAAGGTCTTGGGGGGGAGCAGTTCTTC; CDR3aa: CASSQEGLGGEQFF
d_gene: NA; len: 14; v_gene: TRBV6-5; abundance: NA; j_gene: TRBJ1-3; CDR3nt: TGTGCCAGCCGGCCAGGGATCACTGGAAACACCATATATTTT; CDR3aa: CASRPGITGNTIYF
d_gene: NA; len: 13; v_gene: TRBV12-3/TRBV12-4; abundance: NA; j_gene: TRBJ1-2; CDR3nt: TGTGCCAGCAGTTTACGACAGGTTAAAGGCTACACCTTC; CDR3aa: CASSLRQVKGYTF
d_gene: TRBD2; len: 16; v_gene: TRBV11-2; abundance: NA; j_gene: TRBJ2-1; CDR3nt: TGTGCCAGCAGCGCCCTACTAGCGTCCCCTGGCAATGAGCAGTTCTTC; CDR3aa: CASSALLASPGNEQFF
d_gene: NA; len: 17; v_gene: TRBV30; abundance: NA; j_gene: TRBJ1-5; CDR3nt: TGTGCCTGGAGTATAACGGGAGGCAGTGTTAGCAATCAGCCCCAGCATTTT; CDR3aa: CAWSITGGSVSNQPQHF
d_gene: NA; len: 16; v_gene: TRBV6-5; abundance: NA; j_gene: TRBJ1-1; CDR3nt: TGTGCCAGCAGTTTAGAGCTGGGACTCCCGAACACTGAAGCTTTCTTT; CDR3aa: CASSLELGLPNTEAFF
d_gene: NA; len: 16; v_gene: TRBV10-3; abundance: NA; j_gene: TRBJ2-6; CDR3nt: TGTGCCATCAGTGAGGAGGCCAGCGCTGGGGCCAACGTCCTGACTTTC; CDR3aa: CAISEEASAGANVLTF
d_gene: TRBD2; len: 14; v_gene: TRBV15; abundance: NA; j_gene: TRBJ2-4; CDR3nt: TGTGCCACCAGCAGCGGGACTAGCGGGCCCCGGGGGTACTTC; CDR3aa: CATSSGTSGPRGYF
d_gene: NA; len: 13; v_gene: TRBV5-1; abundance: once; j_gene: TRBJ1-1; CDR3nt: TGCGCCAGCACCTCTACTACCAACACTGAAGCTTTCTTT; CDR3aa: CASTSTTNTEAFF
d_gene: NA; len: 12; v_gene: TRBV24-1; abundance: NA; j_gene: TRBJ2-1; CDR3nt: TGTGCCACCAGTTCTACTTACAATGAGCAGTTCTTC; CDR3aa: CATSSTYNEQFF
d_gene: NA; len: 16; v_gene: TRBV19; abundance: NA; j_gene: TRBJ2-2; CDR3nt: TGTGCCAGTAGTATAGGACTGGGACAGAACACCGGGGAGCTGTTTTTT; CDR3aa: CASSIGLGQNTGELFF
d_gene: NA; len: 13; v_gene: TRBV5-1; abundance: NA; j_gene: TRBJ1-1; CDR3nt: TGCGCCAGCAGCTTGGAAGGGGCCTCTGAAGCTTTCTTT; CDR3aa: CASSLEGASEAFF
d_gene: NA; len: 15; v_gene: TRBV7-9; abundance: NA; j_gene: TRBJ2-5; CDR3nt: TGTGCCAGCACCGCCTCGAGACAGTTACAAGAGACCCAGTACTTC; CDR3aa: CASTASRQLQETQYF
d_gene: NA; len: 16; v_gene: TRBV1; abundance: NA; j_gene: TRBJ2-7; CDR3nt: TGCACCAGCAGCCAGGATAGCGGGAGGGGAACCTACGAGCAGTACTTC; CDR3aa: CTSSQDSGRGTYEQYF
d_gene: NA; len: 13; v_gene: TRBV12-5; abundance: NA; j_gene: TRBJ1-6; CDR3nt: TGTGCTAGTGGTTTGGAGGGGGAATCACCCCTCCACTTT; CDR3aa: CASGLEGESPLHF
d_gene: TRBD2; len: 15; v_gene: TRBV6-5; abundance: NA; j_gene: TRBJ2-1; CDR3nt: TGTGCCAGCAGTTACTCGGGACTAGCGGACAATGAGCAGTTCTTC; CDR3aa: CASSYSGLADNEQFF
d_gene: TRBD2; len: 18; v_gene: TRBV4-1; abundance: NA; j_gene: TRBJ2-2; CDR3nt: TGCGCCAGCAGCCAAGATTTTACTAGCGGGCCGAACACCGGGGAGCTGTTTTTT; CDR3aa: CASSQDFTSGPNTGELFF
d_gene: TRBD1; len: 20; v_gene: TRBV12-5; abundance: NA; j_gene: TRBJ2-2; CDR3nt: TGTGCTAGTGGTTCCCTACTACTACCAGGGGGTGGGGATAATACCGGGGAGCTGTTTTTT; CDR3aa: CASGSLLLPGGGDNTGELFF
d_gene: TRBD1; len: 11; v_gene: TRBV19; abundance: few; j_gene: TRBJ2-1; CDR3nt: TGTGCCAGTGCAGGGGGTAATGAGCAGTTCTTC; CDR3aa: CASAGGNEQFF
d_gene: TRBD2; len: 14; v_gene: TRBV11-2; abundance: once; j_gene: TRBJ2-7; CDR3nt: TGTGCCAGCAGCTCGACTAGCGTCCTTTACGAGCAGTACTTC; CDR3aa: CASSSTSVLYEQYF
d_gene: NA; len: 13; v_gene: TRBV4-2; abundance: NA; j_gene: TRBJ1-1; CDR3nt: TGTGCCAGCAGCCAGAGGGGGGGGACTGAAGCTTTCTTT; CDR3aa: CASSQRGGTEAFF
d_gene: NA; len: 13; v_gene: TRBV24-1; abundance: NA; j_gene: TRBJ2-7; CDR3nt: TGTGCCACCAGTGACAGTCGGGGTCGGGAGCAGTACTTC; CDR3aa: CATSDSRGREQYF
d_gene: NA; len: 15; v_gene: TRBV13; abundance: NA; j_gene: TRBJ1-3; CDR3nt: TGTGCCAGCAGCTCCTTATCAGGGGAACGAAACACCATATATTTT; CDR3aa: CASSSLSGERNTIYF
d_gene: TRBD1; len: 18; v_gene: TRBV2; abundance: NA; j_gene: TRBJ1-1; CDR3nt: TGTGCCAGCAGTGTAAAAACCGGTAGGGACAGCCCAAGGACTGAAGCTTTCTTT; CDR3aa: CASSVKTGRDSPRTEAFF
d_gene: TRBD1; len: 15; v_gene: TRBV25-1; abundance: few; j_gene: TRBJ1-5; CDR3nt: TGTGCCAGCAGCCAGACAGGGGCTGGCAATCAGCCCCAGCATTTT; CDR3aa: CASSQTGAGNQPQHF
d_gene: TRBD1; len: 19; v_gene: TRBV2; abundance: NA; j_gene: TRBJ1-2; CDR3nt: TGTGCCAGCATATCACAGATTAGGAGCCGGGACAGGGGAATGTATGGCTACACCTTC; CDR3aa: CASISQIRSRDRGMYGYTF
d_gene: NA; len: 16; v_gene: TRBV4-1; abundance: NA; j_gene: TRBJ1-1; CDR3nt: TGCGCCAGCAGCCAAGAAGGGCGGGGGGTAAACACTGAAGCTTTCTTT; CDR3aa: CASSQEGRGVNTEAFF
d_gene: NA; len: 16; v_gene: TRBV5-1; abundance: once; j_gene: TRBJ2-6; CDR3nt: TGCGCCAGCAGCTTGCGTACAGGGTCCGGGGCCAACGTCCTGACTTTC; CDR3aa: CASSLRTGSGANVLTF
d_gene: NA; len: 14; v_gene: TRBV2; abundance: NA; j_gene: TRBJ2-3; CDR3nt: TGTGCCAGCATTAAAGACAGTTCTGGAGATACGCAGTATTTT; CDR3aa: CASIKDSSGDTQYF
d_gene: TRBD2; len: 15; v_gene: TRBV5-1; abundance: NA; j_gene: TRBJ2-7; CDR3nt: TGCGCCAGCAGCTTGAATCAGCGGGGCTTTTACGAGCAGTACTTC; CDR3aa: CASSLNQRGFYEQYF
d_gene: TRBD1; len: 15; v_gene: TRBV11-2; abundance: NA; j_gene: TRBJ2-7; CDR3nt: TGTGCCAGCAGTGACACAGGGGTTTACTCCTACGAGCAGTACTTC; CDR3aa: CASSDTGVYSYEQYF
d_gene: NA; len: 17; v_gene: TRBV18; abundance: NA; j_gene: TRBJ2-5; CDR3nt: TGTGCCAGCTCACCACCTTTTTGGCACCCCGGAGGAGAGACCCAGTACTTC; CDR3aa: CASSPPFWHPGGETQYF
d_gene: NA; len: 12; v_gene: TRBV7-9; abundance: NA; j_gene: TRBJ1-2; CDR3nt: TGTGCCAGCAGCTTAGGAACAATCGGCTACACCTTC; CDR3aa: CASSLGTIGYTF